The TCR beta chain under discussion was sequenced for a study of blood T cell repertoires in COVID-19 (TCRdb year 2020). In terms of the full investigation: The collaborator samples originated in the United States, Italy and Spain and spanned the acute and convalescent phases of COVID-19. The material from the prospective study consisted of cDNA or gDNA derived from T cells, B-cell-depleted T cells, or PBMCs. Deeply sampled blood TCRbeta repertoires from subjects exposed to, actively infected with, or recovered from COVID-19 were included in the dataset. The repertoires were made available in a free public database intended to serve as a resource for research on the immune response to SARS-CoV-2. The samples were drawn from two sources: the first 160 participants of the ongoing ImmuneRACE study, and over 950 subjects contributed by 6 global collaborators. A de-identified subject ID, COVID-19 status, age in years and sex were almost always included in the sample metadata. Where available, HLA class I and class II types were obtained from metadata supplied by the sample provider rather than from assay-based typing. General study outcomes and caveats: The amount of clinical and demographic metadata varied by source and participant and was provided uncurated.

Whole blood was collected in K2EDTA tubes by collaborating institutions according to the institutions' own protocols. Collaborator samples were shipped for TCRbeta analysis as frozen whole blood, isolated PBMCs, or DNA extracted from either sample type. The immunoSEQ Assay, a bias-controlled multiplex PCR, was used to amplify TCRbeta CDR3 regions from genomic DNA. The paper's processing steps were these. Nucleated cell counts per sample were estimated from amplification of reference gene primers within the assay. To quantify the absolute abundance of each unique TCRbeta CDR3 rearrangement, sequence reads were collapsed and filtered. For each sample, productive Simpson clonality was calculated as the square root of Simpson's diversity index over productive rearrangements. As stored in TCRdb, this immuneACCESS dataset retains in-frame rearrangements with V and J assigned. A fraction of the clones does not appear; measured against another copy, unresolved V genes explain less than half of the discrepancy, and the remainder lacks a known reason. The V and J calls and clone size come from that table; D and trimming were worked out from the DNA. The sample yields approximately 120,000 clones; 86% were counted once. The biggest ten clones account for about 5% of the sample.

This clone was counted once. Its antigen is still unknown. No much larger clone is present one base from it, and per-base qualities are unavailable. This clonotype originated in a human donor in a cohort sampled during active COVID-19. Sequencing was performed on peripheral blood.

The CDR3 corresponds to CASSIKGKPDQPQHF. The sequence in DNA is TGTGCCAGTAGTATCAAGGGGAAGCCAGACCAGCCCCAGCATTTT. The chain couples TRBV19 to TRBJ1-5; the D gene is possibly TRBD1, with 5 bases matching. The CDR3 measures 15 amino acids from cysteine to phenylalanine. The kept DNA is CDR3 alone, 45 bases in frame from the first base. Trimming takes 3 bases from V and 7 bases from J, and the germline ends sit 16 bases apart. Reading the germline V gene (reference sequence) gives CDR1 LNHDA and CDR2 SQIVND. Full variable domain (CDR3 extended with the reference TRBV19 and TRBJ1-5 proteins): DGGITQSPKYLFRKEGQNVTLSCEQNLNHDAMYWYRQDPGQGLRLIYYSQIVNDFQKGDIAEGYSVSREKKESFPLTVTSAQKNPTAFYLCASSIKGKPDQPQHFGDGTRLSIL.